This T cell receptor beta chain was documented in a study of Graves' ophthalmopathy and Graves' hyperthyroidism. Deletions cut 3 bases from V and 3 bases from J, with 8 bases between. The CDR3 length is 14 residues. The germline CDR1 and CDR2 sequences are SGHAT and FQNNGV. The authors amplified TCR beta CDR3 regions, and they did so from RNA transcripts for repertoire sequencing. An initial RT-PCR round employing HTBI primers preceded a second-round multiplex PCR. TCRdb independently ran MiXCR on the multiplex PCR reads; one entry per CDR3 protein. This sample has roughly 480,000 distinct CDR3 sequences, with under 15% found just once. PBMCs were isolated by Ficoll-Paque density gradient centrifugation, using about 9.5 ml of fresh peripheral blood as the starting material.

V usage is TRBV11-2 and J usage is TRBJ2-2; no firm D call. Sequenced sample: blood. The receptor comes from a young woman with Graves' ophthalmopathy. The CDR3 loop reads CASSFPPYTGELFF. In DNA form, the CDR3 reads TGTGCCAGCAGCTTTCCCCCCTACACCGGGGAGCTGTTTTTT.